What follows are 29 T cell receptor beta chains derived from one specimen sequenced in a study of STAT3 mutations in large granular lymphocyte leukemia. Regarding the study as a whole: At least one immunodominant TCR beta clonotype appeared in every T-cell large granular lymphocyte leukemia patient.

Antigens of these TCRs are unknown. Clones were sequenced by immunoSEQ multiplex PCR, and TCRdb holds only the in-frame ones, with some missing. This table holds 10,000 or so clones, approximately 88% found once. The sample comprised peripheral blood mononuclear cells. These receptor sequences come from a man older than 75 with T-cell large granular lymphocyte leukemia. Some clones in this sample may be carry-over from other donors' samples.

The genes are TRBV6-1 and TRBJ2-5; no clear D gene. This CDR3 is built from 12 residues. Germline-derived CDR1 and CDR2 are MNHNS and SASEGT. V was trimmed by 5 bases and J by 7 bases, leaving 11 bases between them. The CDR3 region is CASSLPLATQYF. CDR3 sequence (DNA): TGTGCCAGCAGTCTCCCCCTGGCGACCCAGTACTTC.

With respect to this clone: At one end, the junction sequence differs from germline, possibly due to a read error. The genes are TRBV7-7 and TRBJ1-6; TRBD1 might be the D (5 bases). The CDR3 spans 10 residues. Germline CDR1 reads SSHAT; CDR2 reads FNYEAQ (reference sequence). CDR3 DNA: TGTGCTAGCGTACCGGGACGGTATCAATTT. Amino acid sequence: CASVPGRYQF.

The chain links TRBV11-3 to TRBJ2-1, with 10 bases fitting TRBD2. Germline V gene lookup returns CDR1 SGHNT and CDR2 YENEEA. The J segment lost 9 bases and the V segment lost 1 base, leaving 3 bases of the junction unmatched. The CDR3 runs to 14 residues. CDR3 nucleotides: TGTGCCAGCAGCTTAGGACTAGCGGGCAGTGAGCAGTTCTTC. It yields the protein CASSLGLAGSEQFF.

The CDR3 here is CASREVRGRPDTQYF. CDR3 nucleotides: TGTGCCAGTAGGGAGGTCAGGGGGCGACCAGATACGCAGTATTTT. The chain employs TRBV19 and TRBJ2-3; the match to TRBD1 covers 8 bases. From germline, CDR1 is LNHDA and CDR2 SQIVND (reference sequence). The CDR3 covers 15 residues. V lost 6 bases and J lost 4; bases outside the gene matches: 9.

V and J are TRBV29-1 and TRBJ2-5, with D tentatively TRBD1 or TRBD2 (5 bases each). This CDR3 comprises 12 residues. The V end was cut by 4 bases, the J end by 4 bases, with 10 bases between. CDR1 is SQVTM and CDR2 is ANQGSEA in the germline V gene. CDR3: CSVVVGGETQYF. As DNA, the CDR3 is TGCAGCGTTGTGGTTGGGGGAGAGACCCAGTACTTC.

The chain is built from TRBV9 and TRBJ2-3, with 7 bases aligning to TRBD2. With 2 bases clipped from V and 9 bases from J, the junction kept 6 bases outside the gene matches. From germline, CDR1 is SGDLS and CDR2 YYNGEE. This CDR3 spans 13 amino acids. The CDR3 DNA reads TGTGCCAGCAGCGTCGAGGGGAGGGGCACGCAGTATTTT. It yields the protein CASSVEGRGTQYF.

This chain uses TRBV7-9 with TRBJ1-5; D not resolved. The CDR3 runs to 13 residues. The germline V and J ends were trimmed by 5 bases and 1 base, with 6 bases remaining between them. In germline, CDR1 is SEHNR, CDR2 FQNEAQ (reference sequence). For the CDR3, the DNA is TGTGCCAGCAGCCCCAACAGCAATCAGCCCCAGCATTTT. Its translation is CASSPNSNQPQHF.

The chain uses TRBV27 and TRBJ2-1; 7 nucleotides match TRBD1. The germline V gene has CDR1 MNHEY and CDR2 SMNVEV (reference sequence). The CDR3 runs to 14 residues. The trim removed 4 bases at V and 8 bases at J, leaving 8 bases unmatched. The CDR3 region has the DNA TGTGCCAGCAGTTCAGGACAGGCTGGCTATGAGCAGTTCTTC. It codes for CASSSGQAGYEQFF.

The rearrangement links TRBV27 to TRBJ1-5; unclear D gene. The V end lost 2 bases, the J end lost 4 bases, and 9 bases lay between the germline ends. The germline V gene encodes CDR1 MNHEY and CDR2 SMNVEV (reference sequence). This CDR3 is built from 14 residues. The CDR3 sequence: CASSLAGLNQPQHF. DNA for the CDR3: TGTGCCAGCAGTTTAGCAGGATTGAATCAGCCCCAGCATTTT.

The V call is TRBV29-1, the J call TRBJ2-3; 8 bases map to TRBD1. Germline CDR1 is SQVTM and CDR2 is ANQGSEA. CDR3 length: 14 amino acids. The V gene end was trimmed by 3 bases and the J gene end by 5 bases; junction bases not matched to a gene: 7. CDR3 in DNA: TGCAGCGTTGACAGGGGGCCGTCGAGAGATACGCAGTATTTT. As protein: CSVDRGPSRDTQYF.

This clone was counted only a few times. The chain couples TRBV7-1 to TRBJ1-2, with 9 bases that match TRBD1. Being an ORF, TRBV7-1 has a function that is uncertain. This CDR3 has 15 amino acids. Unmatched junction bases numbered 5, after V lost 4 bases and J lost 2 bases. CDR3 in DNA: TGTGCCAGCAGCTTCCGGGGACAGGGAAACTATGGCTACACCTTC. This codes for CASSFRGQGNYGYTF.

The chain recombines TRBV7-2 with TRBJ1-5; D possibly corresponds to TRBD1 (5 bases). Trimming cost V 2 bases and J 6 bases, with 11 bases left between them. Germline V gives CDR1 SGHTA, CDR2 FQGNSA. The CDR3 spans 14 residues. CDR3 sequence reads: CASSLSGSGQPQHF. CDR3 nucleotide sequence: TGTGCCAGCAGCTTATCAGGGTCCGGTCAGCCCCAGCATTTT. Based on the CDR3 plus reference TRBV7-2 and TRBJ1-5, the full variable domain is GAGVSQSPSNKVTEKGKDVELRCDPISGHTALYWYRQSLGQGLEFLIYFQGNSAPDKSGLPSDRFSAERTGGSVSTLTIQRTQQEDSAVYLCASSLSGSGQPQHFGDGTRLSIL.

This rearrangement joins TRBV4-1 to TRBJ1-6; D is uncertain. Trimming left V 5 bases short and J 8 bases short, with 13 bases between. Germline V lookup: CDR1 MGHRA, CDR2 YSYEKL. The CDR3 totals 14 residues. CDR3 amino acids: CASSFALADSPLHF. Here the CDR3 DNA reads TGCGCCAGCAGCTTCGCCCTAGCGGATTCACCCCTCCACTTT.

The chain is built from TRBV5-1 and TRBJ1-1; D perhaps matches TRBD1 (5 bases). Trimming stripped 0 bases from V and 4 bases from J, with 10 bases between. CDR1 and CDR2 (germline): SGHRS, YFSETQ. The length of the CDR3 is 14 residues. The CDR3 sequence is CASSLDGAGTEAFF. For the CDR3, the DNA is TGCGCCAGCAGCTTGGACGGGGCTGGCACTGAAGCTTTCTTT.

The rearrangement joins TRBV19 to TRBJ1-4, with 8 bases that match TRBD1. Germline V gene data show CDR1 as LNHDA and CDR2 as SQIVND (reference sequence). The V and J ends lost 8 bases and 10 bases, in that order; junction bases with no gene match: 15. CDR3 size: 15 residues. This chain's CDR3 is CASRTAGGAGGKLFF. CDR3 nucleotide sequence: TGTGCCAGTCGGACCGCAGGGGGCGCGGGGGGAAAACTGTTTTTT. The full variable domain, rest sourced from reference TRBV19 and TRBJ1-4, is DGGITQSPKYLFRKEGQNVTLSCEQNLNHDAMYWYRQDPGQGLRLIYYSQIVNDFQKGDIAEGYSVSREKKESFPLTVTSAQKNPTAFYLCASRTAGGAGGKLFFGSGTQLSVL.

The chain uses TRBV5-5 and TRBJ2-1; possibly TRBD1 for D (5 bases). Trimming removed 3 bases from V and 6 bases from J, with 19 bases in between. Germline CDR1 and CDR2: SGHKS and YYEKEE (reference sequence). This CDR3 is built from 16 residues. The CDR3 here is CASSSPGRTLRNEQFF. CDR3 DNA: TGTGCCAGCAGCTCGCCGGGCAGGACACTACGCAATGAGCAGTTCTTC.

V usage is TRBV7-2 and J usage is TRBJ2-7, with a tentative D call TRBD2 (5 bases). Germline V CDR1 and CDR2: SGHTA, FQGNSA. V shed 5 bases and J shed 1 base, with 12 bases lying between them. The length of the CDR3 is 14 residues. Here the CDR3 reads CASSVGGQSYEQYF. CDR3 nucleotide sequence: TGTGCCAGCAGCGTAGGCGGGCAGTCCTACGAGCAGTACTTC.

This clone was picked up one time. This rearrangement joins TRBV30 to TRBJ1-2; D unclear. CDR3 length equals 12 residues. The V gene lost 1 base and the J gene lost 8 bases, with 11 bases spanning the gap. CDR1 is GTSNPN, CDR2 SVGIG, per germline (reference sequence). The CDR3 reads CAWSGRRVGYTF. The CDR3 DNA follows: TGTGCCTGGAGTGGAAGGCGAGTAGGCTACACCTTC. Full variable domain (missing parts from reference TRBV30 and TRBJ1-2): SQTIHQWPATLVQPVGSPLSLECTVEGTSNPNLYWYRQAAGRGLQLLFYSVGIGQISSEVPQNLSASRPQDRQFILSSKKLLLSDSGFYLCAWSGRRVGYTFGSGTRLTVV.

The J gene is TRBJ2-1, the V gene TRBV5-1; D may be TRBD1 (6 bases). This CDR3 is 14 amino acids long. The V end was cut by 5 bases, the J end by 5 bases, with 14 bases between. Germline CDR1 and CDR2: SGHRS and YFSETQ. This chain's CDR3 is CASSLTGFDNEQFF. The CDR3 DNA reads TGCGCCAGCAGTTTAACAGGGTTCGACAATGAGCAGTTCTTC.

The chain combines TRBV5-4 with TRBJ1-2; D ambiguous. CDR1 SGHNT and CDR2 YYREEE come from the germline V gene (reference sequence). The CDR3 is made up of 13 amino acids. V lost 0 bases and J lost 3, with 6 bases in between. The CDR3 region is CASSLVADYGYTF. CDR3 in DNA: TGTGCCAGCAGCTTGGTTGCTGACTATGGCTACACCTTC.

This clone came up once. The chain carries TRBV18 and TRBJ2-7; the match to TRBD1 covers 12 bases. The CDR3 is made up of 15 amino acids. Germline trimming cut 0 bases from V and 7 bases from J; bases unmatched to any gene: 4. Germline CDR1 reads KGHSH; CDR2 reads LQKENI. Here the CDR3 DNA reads TGTGCCAGCTCACCACCGGGACAGGGGGCGGGAGAGCAGTACTTC. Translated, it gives CASSPPGQGAGEQYF. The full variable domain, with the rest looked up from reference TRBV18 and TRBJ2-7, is NAGVMQNPRHLVRRRGQEARLRCSPMKGHSHVYWYRQLPEEGLKFMVYLQKENIIDESGMPKERFSAEFPKEGPSILRIQQVVRGDSAAYFCASSPPGQGAGEQYFGPGTRLTVT.

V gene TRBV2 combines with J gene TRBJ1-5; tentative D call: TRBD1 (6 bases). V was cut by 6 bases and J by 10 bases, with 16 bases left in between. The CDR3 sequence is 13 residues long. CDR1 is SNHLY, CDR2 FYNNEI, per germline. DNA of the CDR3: TGTGCCAGCAGCCAGGACAGTTTAGGACCCCAGCATTTT. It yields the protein CASSQDSLGPQHF.

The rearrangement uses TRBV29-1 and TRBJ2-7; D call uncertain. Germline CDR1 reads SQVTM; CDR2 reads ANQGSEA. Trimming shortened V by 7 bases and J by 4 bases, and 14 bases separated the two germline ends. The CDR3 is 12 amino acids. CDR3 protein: CSAKPSGYEQYF. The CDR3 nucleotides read TGCAGCGCAAAACCCTCCGGATACGAGCAGTACTTC.

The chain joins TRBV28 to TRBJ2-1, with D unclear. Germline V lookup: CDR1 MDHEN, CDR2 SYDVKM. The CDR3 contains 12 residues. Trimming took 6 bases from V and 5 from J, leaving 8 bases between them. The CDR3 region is CASSTANNEQFF. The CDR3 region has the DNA TGTGCCAGCAGCACGGCCAACAATGAGCAGTTCTTC.

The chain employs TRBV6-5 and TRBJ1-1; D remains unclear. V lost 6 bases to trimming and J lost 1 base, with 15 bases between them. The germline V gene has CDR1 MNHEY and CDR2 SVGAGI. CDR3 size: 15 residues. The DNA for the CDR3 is TGTGCCAGCAGCGCTTCGGTGCGGGCGAACACTGAAGCTTTCTTT. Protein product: CASSASVRANTEAFF.

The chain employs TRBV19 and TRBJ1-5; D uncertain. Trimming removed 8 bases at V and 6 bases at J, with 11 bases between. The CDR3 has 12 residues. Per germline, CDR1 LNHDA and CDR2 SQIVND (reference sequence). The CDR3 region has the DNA TGTGCCAGTGGGAGGACGGGTCAGCCCCAGCATTTT. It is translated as CASGRTGQPQHF.

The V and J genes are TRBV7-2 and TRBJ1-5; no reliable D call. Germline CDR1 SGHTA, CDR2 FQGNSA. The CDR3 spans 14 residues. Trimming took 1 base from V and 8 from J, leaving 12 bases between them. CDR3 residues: CASSLGTGSEPQHF. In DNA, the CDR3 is TGTGCCAGCAGCTTAGGGACGGGGAGTGAGCCCCAGCATTTT.

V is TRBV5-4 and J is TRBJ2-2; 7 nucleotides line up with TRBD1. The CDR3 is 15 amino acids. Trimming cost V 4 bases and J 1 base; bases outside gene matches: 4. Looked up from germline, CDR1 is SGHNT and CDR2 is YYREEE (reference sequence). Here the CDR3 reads CASSRQGLNTGELFF. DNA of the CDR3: TGTGCCAGCAGCCGACAGGGTTTGAACACCGGGGAGCTGTTTTTT.

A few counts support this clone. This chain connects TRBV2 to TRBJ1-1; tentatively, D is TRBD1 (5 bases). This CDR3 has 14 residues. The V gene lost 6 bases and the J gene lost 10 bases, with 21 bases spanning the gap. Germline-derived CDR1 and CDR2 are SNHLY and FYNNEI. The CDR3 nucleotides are TGTGCCAGCAGAAACAGAGGGGCGTATCAGGGAGCTTTCTTT. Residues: CASRNRGAYQGAFF. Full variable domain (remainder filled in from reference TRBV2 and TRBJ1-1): EPEVTQTPSHQVTQMGQEVILRCVPISNHLYFYWYRQILGQKVEFLVSFYNNEISEKSEIFDDQFSVERPDGSNFTLKIRSTKLEDSAMYFCASRNRGAYQGAFFGQGTRLTVV.